This T cell receptor (beta chain) is drawn from a study of T cell changes during pregnancy in multiple sclerosis. Measured with immunoSEQ multiplex PCR; TCRdb has only the in-frame clones, and not every one. The table includes under 25,000 clones, around four fifths detected once. CDR3 length equals 16 residues. Germline assignment: CDR1 MGHRA and CDR2 YSYEKL. V was pared by 1 base and J by 0 bases, with 7 bases between. The source is a female donor in good health, enrolled as a control in a pregnancy study. The V gene is TRBV4-1, the J gene TRBJ2-6, with a weak D call TRBD2 (5 bases). The input for sequencing was CD8+ T cells from peripheral blood mononuclear cells, taken in the first trimester of pregnancy. The CDR3 loop reads CASSQGTASGANVLTF. The CDR3 DNA reads TGCGCCAGCAGCCAAGGGACTGCCTCTGGGGCCAACGTCCTGACTTTC.